These 5 T cell receptor beta chains share one sample of origin, sequenced in a study of cytomegalovirus exposure and HLA in healthy donors. Primers for the PCR totalled 60 Vbeta and 13 Jbeta. Only in-frame clones appear in the TCRdb table, and some are missing; sequencing was by immunoSEQ multiplex PCR. The sample lists more than 90,000 clones; approximately 75% were seen once. The specimen sequenced was PBMCs. Receptor source: a man between 45 and 60 years old in good health and CMV-seropositive.

The chain combines TRBV30 with TRBJ2-3, with 9 nucleotides matching TRBD2. CDR3 size: 15 residues. Trimming at V came to 0 bases and at J to 1 base, leaving 2 bases not matched to a gene. CDR1 and CDR2 (germline): GTSNPN, SVGIG (reference sequence). CDR3 sequence: CAWSVGGRGTDTQYF. CDR3 coding DNA: TGTGCCTGGAGTGTCGGCGGGAGGGGCACAGATACGCAGTATTTT.

The V call is TRBV5-8, the J call TRBJ1-4; 7 nucleotides line up with TRBD1. There are 15 residues in the CDR3. Germline loops: CDR1 SGHTS, CDR2 YDEGEE. J was trimmed by 5 bases and V by 2 bases; bases with no gene match: 6. The CDR3 coding sequence is TGTGCCAGCAGCTTAAACGGACAGGTCAATGAAAAACTGTTTTTT. It yields the protein CASSLNGQVNEKLFF.

This chain uses TRBV19 with TRBJ1-1; 9 bases agree with TRBD1. Germline V gene lookup returns CDR1 LNHDA and CDR2 SQIVND (reference sequence). CDR3 length equals 16 residues. The ends lost 2 bases at V and 2 bases at J; junction bases unmatched: 6. The DNA for the CDR3 is TGTGCCAGTAGTATACACCGGGACAGGGCCAACACTGAAGCTTTCTTT. This encodes CASSIHRDRANTEAFF.

The V call is TRBV5-1, the J call TRBJ2-1; possible D gene TRBD2, 5 bases. With 5 bases removed from V and 8 bases from J, the gap between germline ends came to 14 bases. Per the germline V gene, CDR1 is SGHRS and CDR2 is YFSETQ. CDR3 size: 13 residues. Here the CDR3 DNA reads TGCGCCAGCAGTGCCGGGGAGAACTATGAGCAGTTCTTC. It yields the protein CASSAGENYEQFF.

This clone was counted between two and nine times. The chain is built from TRBV12-5 and TRBJ1-1; 8 positions match TRBD1. Trimming removed 9 bases from V and 5 bases from J; junction bases left unmatched: 8. The germline CDR1 and CDR2 sequences are LGHNT and FRNRAP. CDR3 length: 13 residues. The chain's CDR3 is CASGQGEGTEAFF. The CDR3 DNA is TGTGCTAGCGGACAGGGAGAGGGAACTGAAGCTTTCTTT.